The clone carrying this T cell receptor (beta chain) was recorded many times. Its target is unknown. V shed 5 bases, J shed 6 bases, and the junction held 9 bases outside the gene matches. From germline, CDR1 is SGHAT and CDR2 FQNNGV. CDR3 length equals 15 residues. This specimen belongs to a study of regulatory T cells in long-lasting Graves disease. Study outcomes and limitations: Under persistent disease, TRBV28, TRBJ1-2 and TRBJ2-5 were used preferentially.

Stated time point: newly diagnosed GD, antithyroid drugs for less than 3 months. Preparation of the TCR library used RNA extracted from PBMCs. Arm-PCR of CDR3 regions and iRepertoire HTBI primers were the basis on which TCR beta libraries were built. From the multiplex PCR reads, TCRdb called clonotypes with MiXCR, one entry per CDR3 protein. The table shows hundreds of thousands of distinct CDR3 sequences, with 15% to 20% occurring only once. These data also featured in a second study, about T cells in Graves' hyperthyroidism and ophthalmopathy. This second report adds: The HTBI primer set was used in a first-round RT-PCR of the TCR CDR3. The model identified upcoming ophthalmopathy a median approximately 6.4 months ahead of onset.

The chain carries TRBV11-2 and TRBJ2-3; 9 nucleotides line up with TRBD2. The sequence came from a woman aged 35-65 years with Graves disease. The source was peripheral blood mononuclear cells (PBMCs), collected at new diagnosis, from a patient treated with antithyroid drugs. Here the CDR3 DNA reads TGTGCCAGCAGCCCGCTAGCGGGGATGTTTGATACGCAGTATTTT. Its protein product is CASSPLAGMFDTQYF.